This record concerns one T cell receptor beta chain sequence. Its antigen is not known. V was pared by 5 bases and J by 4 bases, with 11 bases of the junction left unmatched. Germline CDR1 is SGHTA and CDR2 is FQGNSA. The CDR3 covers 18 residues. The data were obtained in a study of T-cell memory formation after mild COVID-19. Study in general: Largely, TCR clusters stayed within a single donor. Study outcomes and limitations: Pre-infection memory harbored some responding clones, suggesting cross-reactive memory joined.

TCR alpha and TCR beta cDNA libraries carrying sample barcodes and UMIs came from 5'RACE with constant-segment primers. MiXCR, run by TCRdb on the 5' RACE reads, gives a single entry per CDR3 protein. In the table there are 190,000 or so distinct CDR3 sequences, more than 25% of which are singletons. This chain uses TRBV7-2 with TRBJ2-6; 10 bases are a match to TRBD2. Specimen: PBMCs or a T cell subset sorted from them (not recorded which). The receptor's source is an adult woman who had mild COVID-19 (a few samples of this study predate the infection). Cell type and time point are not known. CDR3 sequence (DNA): TGTGCCAGCAGCCCCTTAGCGGGAGGAATCCCCGGGGCCAACGTCCTGACTTTC. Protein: CASSPLAGGIPGANVLTF.